A single sample is the source of the 4 T cell receptor beta chains below, sequenced in a study of multiple sclerosis patients with progressive multifocal leukoencephalopathy. Documented time point: before natalizumab initiation. The assay was immunoSEQ multiplex PCR, and TCRdb's table has in-frame clones only and misses some. The sample records under 35,000 clones, 85% to 95% being singletons. The sample comprised PBMCs. These receptor sequences come from a man aged 25-45 years with multiple sclerosis.

This clone was detected once. This chain joins TRBV7-9 and TRBJ2-5; 7 nucleotides line up with TRBD2. V dropped 3 bases and J dropped 4; count of bases not matched to a gene: 8. The CDR3 runs to 15 residues. Germline CDR1 and CDR2: SEHNR and FQNEAQ (reference sequence). The DNA for the CDR3 is TGTGCCAGCAGCTTGCGAGGCGGGAGTGGAGAGACCCAGTACTTC. Translated, it gives CASSLRGGSGETQYF.

This chain joins TRBV9 and TRBJ1-2; 10 nucleotides line up with TRBD1. The CDR3 contains 17 residues. V lost 4 bases and J lost 2; bases outside the gene matches: 11. Germline assignment: CDR1 SGDLS and CDR2 YYNGEE. The CDR3 coding sequence is TGTGCCAGCAGCCCAAGCCCACGGACAGGGGGGAACTATGGCTACACCTTC. The encoded protein is CASSPSPRTGGNYGYTF.

The rearrangement links TRBV13 to TRBJ2-2; D may be TRBD1 (6 bases). Trimming cost V 5 bases and J 2 bases, with 24 bases left between them. This CDR3 contains 19 residues. CDR1 and CDR2 (germline): PRHDT, FYEKMQ (reference sequence). CDR3 amino acids: CASSPTTPTGNINTGELFF. The CDR3, as DNA: TGTGCCAGCAGCCCCACAACCCCTACAGGGAACATTAACACCGGGGAGCTGTTTTTT.

The chain combines TRBV10-3 with TRBJ2-2; D is uncertain. V was trimmed by 4 bases and J by 4 bases, leaving 10 bases between them. Germline loops: CDR1 ENHRY, CDR2 SYGVKD. The CDR3 runs 14 residues. The CDR3 DNA follows: TGTGCCATCAGTGCACGCAAACTCACCGGGGAGCTGTTTTTT. Amino acids: CAISARKLTGELFF.